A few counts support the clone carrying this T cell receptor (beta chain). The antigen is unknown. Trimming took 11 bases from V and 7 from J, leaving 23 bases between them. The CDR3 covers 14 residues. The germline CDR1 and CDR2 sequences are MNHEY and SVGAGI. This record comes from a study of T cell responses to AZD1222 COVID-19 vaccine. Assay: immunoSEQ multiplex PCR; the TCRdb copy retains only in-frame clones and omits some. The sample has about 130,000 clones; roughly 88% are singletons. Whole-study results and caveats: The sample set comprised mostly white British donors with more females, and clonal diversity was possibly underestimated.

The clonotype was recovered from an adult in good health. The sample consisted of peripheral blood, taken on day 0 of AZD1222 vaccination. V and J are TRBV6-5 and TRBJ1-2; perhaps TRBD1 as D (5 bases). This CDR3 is CAGGGVRESGGYTF. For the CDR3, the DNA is TGTGCCGGTGGGGGGGTTCGGGAAAGTGGTGGCTACACCTTC.